Ten or more counts support the clone carrying this T cell receptor (beta chain). Its cognate antigen is unknown. This sample was included in a study of T-cell reconstitution after alpha-beta-depleted transplantation in children. General observations from the study: Alpha-beta T cells about two months after transplant reportedly derived from several hundred expanded graft clones. T-cell counts and diversity were attributed mostly to newly produced T cells one year after transplant. Diversity of TCRbeta at day 60 was high in some patients, arising from surviving recipient T cells and thymic progenitors.

Unique molecular identifiers were built into the TCRbeta library. TCRdb passed the PCR reads through MiXCR, listing each CDR3 protein once. The sample has 700,000 to 950,000 distinct CDR3 sequences, approximately 15% seen once. Material: PBMCs, mostly from graft donor cells, obtained 360 days after TCRalphabeta/CD19-depleted stem cell transplant. This receptor was identified in a male patient younger than 18 who had a stem cell transplant for acute lymphoblastic leukemia, so the T cells may come from the graft donor.

The CDR3 loop reads CASSQALRDSYTDTQYF. CDR3 bases: TGCGCCAGCAGCCAAGCCCTAAGGGACAGTTACACAGATACGCAGTATTTT. The rearrangement uses TRBV4-1 and TRBJ2-3; TRBD1 agrees at 7 bases. Per germline, CDR1 MGHRA and CDR2 YSYEKL. Losses at the gene ends were 1 base for V and 2 bases for J; bases not matched to a gene: 9. This CDR3 is built from 17 residues.